The TCR beta chain described here comes from a study of blood T cells in healthy people across ages. Study context: About one barcoded beta molecule per two T cells was the capture yield of template switching.

Study-wide findings and caveats: Because sorting was not performed, PBMCs prevented conclusive naive versus antigen-experienced comparison.

Combining a sample-barcoded 5' primer with a J-beta primer mix, a second PCR ran for roughly 7 to 12 cycles. Each cDNA molecule carried a tag from a template-switch adaptor that contained 12 random nucleotides. TCRdb reprocessed the 5' RACE reads via MiXCR and lists one record per CDR3 protein. The sample includes over a million distinct CDR3 sequences, less than 45% seen only once; the top ten take 4%. Turning to this clonotype: Its matching antigen is unknown. The germline gene is not matched at one end of the junction; a read error may be the cause.

Looked up from germline, CDR1 is SGHTA and CDR2 is FQGNSA. The CDR3 runs 16 residues. Sequenced sample: blood. This chain links TRBV7-2 with TRBJ2-1; no definite D call. This TCR derives from a woman younger than 30 in good health. CDR3 nucleotide sequence: TGTGCCGGCAGCTTACCCGGTCACACCTACTACAATGAGCAGTTCTTC. Protein sequence: CAGSLPGHTYYNEQFF.